The clone carrying this T cell receptor beta chain was picked up a small number of times. Its matching antigen is unknown. Sequenced with the Oncomine TCR Beta short-read assay was DNA taken from cultured CD4+ T cells. Each CDR3 protein gets one entry after TCRdb re-called the PCR reads with MiXCR. The table includes nearly 20,000 distinct CDR3 sequences, 80% to 85% detected once. The sample comes from a study of vaccination and CD4 T cells after COVID-19. Study background: From HCoV-229E, HCoV-OC43, HCoV-NL63 and SARS-CoV-2, overlapping spike peptides were used to stimulate the cells.

The CDR3 is made up of 16 amino acids. Treatment noted: approximately nine-day PBMC culture with coronavirus spike peptide pools or control peptides (ViraFEST assay). Sequencing was performed on CD4+ T cells from blood, cultured in vitro, taken after SARS-CoV-2 vaccination. V and J are TRBV21-1 and TRBJ2-1; the tabulated D call, TRBD2, remains unverified against the DNA. TRBV21-1 is described as a pseudogene. This clonotype was sampled from a human donor who received a COVID-19 vaccine. DNA of the CDR3: TGTGCCAGCAGCTTAACAGCGGGGAGCTCCTACAATGAGCAGTTCTTC. Translated: CASSLTAGSSYNEQFF.